One and the same sample provided the 8 T cell receptor beta chains below, sequenced in a study of CD8+ T cells in alopecia areata. Extraction and reverse transcription of RNA yielded cDNA as the sequencing template. Clones were read by immunoSEQ multiplex PCR, and TCRdb kept only the in-frame ones, dropping some. The table lists approximately 150,000 clones, roughly 46% of them singletons. This sample comprised CD4+ T cells sorted from blood, obtained at week 0. The receptors derive from a human donor with alopecia areata.

The V call is TRBV28, the J call TRBJ2-7, with D possibly matching TRBD1 (6 bases). The CDR3 has 13 amino acids. In germline, CDR1 is MDHEN, CDR2 SYDVKM. The germline V and J ends were trimmed by 6 bases and 2 bases, with 11 bases remaining between them. For the CDR3, the DNA is TGTGCCAGCAGCCCTAGACAGGCCTACGAGCAGTACTTC. It codes for CASSPRQAYEQYF.

The rearrangement links TRBV25-1 to TRBJ2-7; 7 bases map to TRBD1. This CDR3 spans 12 amino acids. CDR1 and CDR2 from the germline V gene are MGHDK and SYGVNS. The V and J ends lost 6 bases and 3 bases, in that order; junction bases with no gene match: 2. The CDR3 loop reads CASSRDSYEQYF. The CDR3 bases are TGTGCCAGCAGCCGGGACAGCTACGAGCAGTACTTC.

The chain recombines TRBV30 with TRBJ1-1; D gene uncertain. V was shortened by 3 bases and J by 1 base, with 9 bases between the two germline ends. In germline, CDR1 is GTSNPN, CDR2 SVGIG (reference sequence). CDR3 length equals 13 residues. CDR3 amino acids: CAWSRAGNTEAFF. For the CDR3, the DNA is TGTGCCTGGAGCCGGGCGGGGAACACTGAAGCTTTCTTT.

V usage is TRBV5-6 and J usage is TRBJ2-7; D not certain. Deletions cut 4 bases from V and 3 bases from J, with 8 bases between. There are 12 residues in the CDR3. The germline V gene has CDR1 SGHDT and CDR2 YYEEEE. The chain's CDR3 is CASSRVDYEQYF. CDR3 bases: TGTGCCAGCAGCAGGGTAGACTACGAGCAGTACTTC.

At least ten counts were recorded for this clone. The gene calls are TRBV5-1 and TRBJ1-5; possibly TRBD1 for D (6 bases). CDR1 SGHRS and CDR2 YFSETQ come from the germline V gene. Trimming left V 5 bases short and J 6 bases short, with 18 bases between. CDR3 size: 15 residues. The CDR3 sequence: CASRGVLGGRQPQHF. The CDR3 region has the DNA TGCGCCAGCAGGGGAGTCTTAGGGGGGCGTCAGCCCCAGCATTTT.

The CDR3 DNA sequence: TGTGCCAGCAGCCTGACTAGCCTCCAAGAGACCCAGTACTTC. Its translation: CASSLTSLQETQYF. The rearrangement joins TRBV5-6 to TRBJ2-5; 7 bases match TRBD2. The CDR3 sequence is 14 residues long. Germline V gives CDR1 SGHDT, CDR2 YYEEEE. Unmatched junction bases numbered 4, after V lost 4 bases and J lost 1 base.

This clone was seen a few times. The chain combines TRBV6-5 with TRBJ2-7; perhaps TRBD2 as D (5 bases). The CDR3 runs to 16 residues. Germline CDR1 and CDR2: MNHEY and SVGAGI. The V and J ends lost 4 bases and 6 bases respectively, with 22 bases between them. Written as DNA, the CDR3 is TGTGCCAGCAGTTTAGGGTCAGGAGGATTGTTCGGCGAGCAGTACTTC. It is translated as CASSLGSGGLFGEQYF.

V usage is TRBV20-1 and J usage is TRBJ2-5; D not resolved. Germline V gene sequence: CDR1 DFQATT, CDR2 SNEGSKA (reference sequence). The CDR3 runs 10 residues. Trimming cost V 5 bases and J 5 bases, with 6 bases left between them. The CDR3 DNA reads as TGCAGTGCTTCGTCCGAGACCCAGTACTTC. This translates into CSASSETQYF.